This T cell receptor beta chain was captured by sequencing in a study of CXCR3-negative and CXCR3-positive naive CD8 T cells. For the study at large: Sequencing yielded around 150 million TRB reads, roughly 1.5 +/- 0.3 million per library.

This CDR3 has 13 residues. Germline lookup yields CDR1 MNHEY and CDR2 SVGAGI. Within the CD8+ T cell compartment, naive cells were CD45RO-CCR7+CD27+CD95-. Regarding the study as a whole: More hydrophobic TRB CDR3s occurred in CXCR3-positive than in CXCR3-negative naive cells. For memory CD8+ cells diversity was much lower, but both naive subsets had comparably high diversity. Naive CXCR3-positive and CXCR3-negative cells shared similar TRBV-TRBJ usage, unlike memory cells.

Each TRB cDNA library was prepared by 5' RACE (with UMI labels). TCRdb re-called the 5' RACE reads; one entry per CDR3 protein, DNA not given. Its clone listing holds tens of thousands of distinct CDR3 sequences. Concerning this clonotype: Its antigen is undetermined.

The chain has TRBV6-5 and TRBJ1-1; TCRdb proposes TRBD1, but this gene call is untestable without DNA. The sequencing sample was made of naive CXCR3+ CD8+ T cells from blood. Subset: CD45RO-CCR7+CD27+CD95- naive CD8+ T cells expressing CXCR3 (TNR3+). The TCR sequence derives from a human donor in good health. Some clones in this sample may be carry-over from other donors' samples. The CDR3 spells CASRQGVGTEAFF.